A selection of T cell receptor beta chains follows, all from one sample in a study of neurological immune-mediated disorders. TCRdb recomputed calls from the 5' RACE reads with MiXCR, one row per CDR3 protein. The repertoire consists of roughly 100,000 distinct CDR3 sequences, with roughly 4% occurring once and the leading ten covering 5% to 7.5%. Sequences were obtained from PBMCs. The receptor source for this set is a woman aged 18-29 years with multiple sclerosis. Both conserved end residues are part of each CDR3. A D gene is named only where the DNA matches it firmly. Clone size is stated in some rows and not others, as once, few, many or a class when expanded.

v_call	j_call	clone_size	d_call	cdr3_aa	cdr3_nt
TRBV3-1	TRBJ2-5	many	.	CASSHSQETQYF	TGTGCCAGCAGCCACAGCCAAGAGACCCAGTACTTC
TRBV11-2	TRBJ2-3	.	TRBD1	CASRRQGANIYTDTQYF	TGTGCCAGCAGGAGACAGGGGGCGAACATATACACAGATACGCAGTATTTT
TRBV15	TRBJ2-7	many	.	CATSRDYYEQYF	TGTGCCACGAGCAGGGATTACTACGAGCAGTACTTC
TRBV28	TRBJ2-7	many	.	CASSLQGYEQYF	TGTGCCAGCAGCCTACAGGGCTATGAGCAGTACTTC
TRBV12-3/TRBV12-4	TRBJ2-1	many	.	CASSPSDYNSYNEQFF	TGTGCCAGCAGTCCCTCCGACTATAACTCCTACAATGAGCAGTTCTTC
TRBV20-1	TRBJ1-5	many	.	CSARDDSNQPQHF	TGCAGTGCTAGAGACGACAGTAATCAGCCCCAGCATTTT
TRBV27	TRBJ2-7	many	.	CASSLGTGYEQYF	TGTGCCAGCAGTTTAGGGACCGGCTACGAGCAGTACTTC
TRBV20-1	TRBJ2-1	few	.	CSAVDGDGSNEQFF	TGCAGTGCCGTAGACGGGGACGGCTCCAATGAGCAGTTCTTC
TRBV20-1	TRBJ2-1	many	.	CSAYTSTDEQFF	TGCAGTGCTTATACTAGTACAGACGAGCAGTTCTTC
TRBV9	TRBJ2-7	many	TRBD2	CASSGGTSGAYEQYF	TGTGCCAGCAGCGGGGGGACTAGCGGCGCCTACGAGCAGTACTTC